The T cell receptor (beta chain) described here comes from a study of cytomegalovirus exposure and HLA in healthy donors. It was with 60 Vbeta and 13 Jbeta primers that the PCR ran. Profiled with immunoSEQ multiplex PCR; TCRdb holds only in-frame clones, not every one. Here the sample spans 65,000 to 95,000 clones, 70% to 85% being singletons. The study's findings and limits: The productive fraction for most TCR beta V segments was about 87% or about 30% in an earlier analysis. Whilst most TCR sequences proved rare, a subset of public TCRs occurred across many donors.

About this clone: The target antigen is unknown.

The CDR3 sequence is 15 residues long. The germline V and J ends were trimmed by 3 bases and 7 bases, with 19 bases remaining between them. Germline V CDR1 and CDR2: LNHDA, SQIVND (reference sequence). This TCR was recovered from a man aged 30 to 39 in good health and CMV-seronegative. The sequenced sample was PBMCs. The rearrangement joins TRBV19 to TRBJ2-7; D possibly corresponds to TRBD1 (6 bases). CDR3 DNA: TGTGCCAGTAGTATCCAAAAGGGGGTCCCGGGGGAGCAGTACTTC. Protein sequence: CASSIQKGVPGEQYF.